These 3 T cell receptor beta chains came from one sample sequenced in a study of blood T cell repertoires in COVID-19. Libraries were prepared by immunoSEQ multiplex PCR; TCRdb keeps only in-frame clonotypes and omits some of them. The data show hundreds of thousands of clones, 85% seen once. Sequenced sample: peripheral blood. The source is a woman aged 18-29 years with acute or convalescent COVID-19.

V usage is TRBV24-1 and J usage is TRBJ1-5, with D unresolved. The germline V and J ends were trimmed by 4 bases and 3 bases, with 9 bases remaining between them. Germline loops: CDR1 KGHDR, CDR2 SFDVKD. This CDR3 has 14 residues. CDR3 amino acids: CATSDRQNNQPQHF. In DNA, the CDR3 is TGTGCCACCAGTGACAGGCAGAACAATCAGCCCCAGCATTTT.

V and J are TRBV15 and TRBJ2-6; D is undetermined. The CDR3 spans 18 residues. V lost 0 bases, J lost 2 bases, and 14 bases lay in between. The germline V gene has CDR1 LNHNV and CDR2 YYDKDF (reference sequence). DNA for the CDR3: TGTGCCACCAGCAGAGATATTCCTAGGAACACTGGGGCCAACGTCCTGACTTTC. Protein: CATSRDIPRNTGANVLTF.

V gene TRBV5-8 combines with J gene TRBJ1-1, with 7 bases identical to TRBD1. Trimming at V came to 2 bases and at J to 5 bases, leaving 9 bases not matched to a gene. The germline gives CDR1 SGHTS, CDR2 YDEGEE. The CDR3 loop spans 15 amino acids. The CDR3 bases are TGTGCCAGCAGCTTAAACGGACAGGCGGGGACTGAAGCTTTCTTT. Translated: CASSLNGQAGTEAFF.